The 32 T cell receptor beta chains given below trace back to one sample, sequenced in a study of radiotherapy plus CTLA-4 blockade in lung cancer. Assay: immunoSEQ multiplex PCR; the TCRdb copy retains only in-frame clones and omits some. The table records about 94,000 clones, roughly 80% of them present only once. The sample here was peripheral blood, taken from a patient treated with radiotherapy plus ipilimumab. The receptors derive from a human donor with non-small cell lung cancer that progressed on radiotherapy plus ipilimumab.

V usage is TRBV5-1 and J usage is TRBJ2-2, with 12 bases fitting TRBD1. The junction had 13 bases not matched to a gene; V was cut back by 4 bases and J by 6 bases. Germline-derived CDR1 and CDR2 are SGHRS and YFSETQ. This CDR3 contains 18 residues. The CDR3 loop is CASSPPGTGGAGAGELFF. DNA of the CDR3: TGCGCCAGCAGCCCCCCCGGGACAGGGGGCGCGGGCGCCGGGGAGCTGTTTTTT.

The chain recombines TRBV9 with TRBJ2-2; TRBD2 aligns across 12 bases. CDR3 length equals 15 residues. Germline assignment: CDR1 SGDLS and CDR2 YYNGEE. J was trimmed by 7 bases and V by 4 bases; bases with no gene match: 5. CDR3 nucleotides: TGTGCCAGCAGCACCGGGACTAGCGGGTACGGGGAGCTGTTTTTT. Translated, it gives CASSTGTSGYGELFF.

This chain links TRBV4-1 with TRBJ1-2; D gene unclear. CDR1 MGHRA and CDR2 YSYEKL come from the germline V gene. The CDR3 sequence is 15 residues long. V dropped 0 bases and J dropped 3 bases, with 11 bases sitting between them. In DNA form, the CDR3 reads TGCGCCAGCAGCCAAGATCGGGGTTCGGACTATGGCTACACCTTC. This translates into CASSQDRGSDYGYTF.

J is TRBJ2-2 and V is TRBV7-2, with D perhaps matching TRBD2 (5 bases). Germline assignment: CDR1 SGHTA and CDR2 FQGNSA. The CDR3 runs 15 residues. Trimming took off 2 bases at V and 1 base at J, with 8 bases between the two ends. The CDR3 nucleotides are TGTGCCAGCAGCTTAACCGGGATGAACACCGGGGAGCTGTTTTTT. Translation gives CASSLTGMNTGELFF.

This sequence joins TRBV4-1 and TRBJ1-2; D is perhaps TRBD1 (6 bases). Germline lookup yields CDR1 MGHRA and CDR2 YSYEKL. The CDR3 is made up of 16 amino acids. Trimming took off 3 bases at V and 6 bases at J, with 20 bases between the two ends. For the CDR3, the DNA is TGCGCCAGCAGCCAGGGCGAGACCGGGACAATTAATGGCTACACCTTC. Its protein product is CASSQGETGTINGYTF.

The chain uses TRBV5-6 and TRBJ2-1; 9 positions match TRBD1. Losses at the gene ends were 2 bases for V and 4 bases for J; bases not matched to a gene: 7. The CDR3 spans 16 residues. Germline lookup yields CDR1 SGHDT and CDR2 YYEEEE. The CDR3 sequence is CASSLGLGTGYNEQFF. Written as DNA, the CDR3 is TGTGCCAGCAGCTTAGGTTTGGGGACAGGGTACAATGAGCAGTTCTTC.

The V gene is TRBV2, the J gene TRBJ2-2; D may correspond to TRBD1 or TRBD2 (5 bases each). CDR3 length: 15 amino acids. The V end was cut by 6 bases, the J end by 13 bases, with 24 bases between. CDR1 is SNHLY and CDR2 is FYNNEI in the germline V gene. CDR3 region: CASRGPSGSFPALFF. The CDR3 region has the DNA TGTGCCAGCAGGGGACCTTCAGGAAGCTTTCCGGCGCTGTTTTTT.

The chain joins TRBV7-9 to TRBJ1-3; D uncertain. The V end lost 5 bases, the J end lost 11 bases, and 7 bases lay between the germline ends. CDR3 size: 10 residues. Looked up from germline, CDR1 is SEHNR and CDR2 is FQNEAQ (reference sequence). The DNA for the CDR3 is TGTGCCAGCAGCGGGGAGGCCATATATTTT. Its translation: CASSGEAIYF.

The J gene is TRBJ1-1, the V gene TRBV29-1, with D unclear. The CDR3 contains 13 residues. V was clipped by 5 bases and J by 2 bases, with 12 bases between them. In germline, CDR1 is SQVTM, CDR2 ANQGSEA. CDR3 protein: CSVWARDNTEAFF. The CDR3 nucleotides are TGCAGCGTTTGGGCCAGAGACAACACTGAAGCTTTCTTT. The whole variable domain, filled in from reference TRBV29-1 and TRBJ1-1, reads SAVISQKPSRDICQRGTSLTIQCQVDSQVTMMFWYRQQPGQSLTLIATANQGSEATYESGFVIDKFPISRPNLTFSTLTVSNMSPEDSSIYLCSVWARDNTEAFFGQGTRLTVV.

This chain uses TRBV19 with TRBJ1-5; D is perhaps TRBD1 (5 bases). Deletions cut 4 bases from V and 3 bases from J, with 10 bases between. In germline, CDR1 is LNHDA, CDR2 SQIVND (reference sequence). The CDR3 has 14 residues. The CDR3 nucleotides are TGTGCCAGTAGTACCGGGGACCTCAATCAGCCCCAGCATTTT. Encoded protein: CASSTGDLNQPQHF. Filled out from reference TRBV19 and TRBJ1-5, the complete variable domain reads DGGITQSPKYLFRKEGQNVTLSCEQNLNHDAMYWYRQDPGQGLRLIYYSQIVNDFQKGDIAEGYSVSREKKESFPLTVTSAQKNPTAFYLCASSTGDLNQPQHFGDGTRLSIL.

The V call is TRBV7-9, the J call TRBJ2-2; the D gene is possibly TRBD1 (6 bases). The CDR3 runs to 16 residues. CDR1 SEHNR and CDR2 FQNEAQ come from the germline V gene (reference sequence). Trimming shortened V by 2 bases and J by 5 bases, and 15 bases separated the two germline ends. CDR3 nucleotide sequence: TGTGCCAGCAGCTTACTCGTAACAGGGTGGACCGGGGAGCTGTTTTTT. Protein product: CASSLLVTGWTGELFF. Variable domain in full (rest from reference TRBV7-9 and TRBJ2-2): DTGVSQNPRHKITKRGQNVTFRCDPISEHNRLYWYRQTLGQGPEFLTYFQNEAQLEKSRLLSDRFSAERPKGSFSTLEIQRTEQGDSAMYLCASSLLVTGWTGELFFGEGSRLTVL.

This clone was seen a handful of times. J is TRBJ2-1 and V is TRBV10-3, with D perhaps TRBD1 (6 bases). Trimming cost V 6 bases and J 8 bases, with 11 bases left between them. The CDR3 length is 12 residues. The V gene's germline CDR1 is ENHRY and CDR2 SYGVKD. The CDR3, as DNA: TGTGCCATCAGCCTTAACAGGGATGAGCAGTTCTTC. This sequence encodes CAISLNRDEQFF.

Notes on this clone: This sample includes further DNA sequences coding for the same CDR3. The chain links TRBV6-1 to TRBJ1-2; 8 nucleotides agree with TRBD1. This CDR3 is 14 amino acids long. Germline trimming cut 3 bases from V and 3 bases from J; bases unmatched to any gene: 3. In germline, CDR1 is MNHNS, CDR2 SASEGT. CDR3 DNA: TGTGCCAGCAGTGAGACACAGGGGGACTATGGCTACACCTTC. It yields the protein CASSETQGDYGYTF.

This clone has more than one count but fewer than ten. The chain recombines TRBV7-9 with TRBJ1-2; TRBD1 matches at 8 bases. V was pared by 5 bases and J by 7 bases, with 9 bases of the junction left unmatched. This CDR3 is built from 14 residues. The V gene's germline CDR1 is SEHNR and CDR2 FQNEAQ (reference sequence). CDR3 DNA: TGTGCCAGCAGCCAACCGGGACAGGCCATTGGCTACACCTTC. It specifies CASSQPGQAIGYTF.

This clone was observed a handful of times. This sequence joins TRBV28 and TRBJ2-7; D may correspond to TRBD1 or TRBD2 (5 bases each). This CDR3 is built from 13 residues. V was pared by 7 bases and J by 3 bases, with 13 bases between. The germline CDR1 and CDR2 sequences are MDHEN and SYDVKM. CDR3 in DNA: TGTGCCAGCACCCCGGGGCGAGACTACGAGCAGTACTTC. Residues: CASTPGRDYEQYF.

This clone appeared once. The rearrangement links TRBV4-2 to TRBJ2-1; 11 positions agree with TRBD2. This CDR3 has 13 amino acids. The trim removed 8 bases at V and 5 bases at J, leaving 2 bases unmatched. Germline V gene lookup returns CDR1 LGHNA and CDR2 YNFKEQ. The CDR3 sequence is CASGTSGDNEQFF. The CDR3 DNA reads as TGTGCCAGCGGGACTAGCGGCGACAATGAGCAGTTCTTC.

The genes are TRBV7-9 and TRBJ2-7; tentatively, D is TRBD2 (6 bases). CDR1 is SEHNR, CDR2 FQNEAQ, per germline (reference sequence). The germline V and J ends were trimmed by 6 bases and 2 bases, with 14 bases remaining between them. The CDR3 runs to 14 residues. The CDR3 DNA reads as TGTGCCAGCAGTCGAGATGGCGGGGCCTACGAGCAGTACTTC. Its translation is CASSRDGGAYEQYF.

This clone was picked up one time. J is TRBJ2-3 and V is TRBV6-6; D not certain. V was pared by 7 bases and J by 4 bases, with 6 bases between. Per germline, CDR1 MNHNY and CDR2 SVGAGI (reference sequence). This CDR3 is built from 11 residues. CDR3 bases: TGTGCCAGCAATGTAGCAGATACGCAGTATTTT. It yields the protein CASNVADTQYF.

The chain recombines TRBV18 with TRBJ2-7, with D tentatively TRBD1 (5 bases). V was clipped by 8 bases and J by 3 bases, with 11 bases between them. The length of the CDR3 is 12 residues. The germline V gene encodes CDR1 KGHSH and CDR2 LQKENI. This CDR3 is CASQGVNYEQYF. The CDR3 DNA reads TGTGCCAGCCAAGGGGTCAACTACGAGCAGTACTTC.

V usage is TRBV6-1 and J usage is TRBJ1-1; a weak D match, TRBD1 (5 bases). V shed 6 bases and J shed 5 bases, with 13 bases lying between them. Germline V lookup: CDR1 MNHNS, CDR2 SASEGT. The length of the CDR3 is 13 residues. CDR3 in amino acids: CASRPGGFTEAFF. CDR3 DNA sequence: TGTGCCAGCAGACCGGGGGGTTTTACTGAAGCTTTCTTT.

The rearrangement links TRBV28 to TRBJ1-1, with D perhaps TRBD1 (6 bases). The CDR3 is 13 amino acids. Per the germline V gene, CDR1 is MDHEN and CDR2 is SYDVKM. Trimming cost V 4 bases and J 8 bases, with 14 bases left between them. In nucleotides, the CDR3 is TGTGCCAGCAGTTCAGCAGACAGGAGGGAAGCTTTCTTT. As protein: CASSSADRREAFF.

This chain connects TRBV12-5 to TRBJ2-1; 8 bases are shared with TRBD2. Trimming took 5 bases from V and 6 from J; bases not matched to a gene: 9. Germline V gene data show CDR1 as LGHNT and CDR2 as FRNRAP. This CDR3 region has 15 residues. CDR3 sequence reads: CASGPGAGVPNEQFF. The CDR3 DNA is TGTGCTAGTGGTCCTGGAGCGGGAGTCCCCAATGAGCAGTTCTTC.

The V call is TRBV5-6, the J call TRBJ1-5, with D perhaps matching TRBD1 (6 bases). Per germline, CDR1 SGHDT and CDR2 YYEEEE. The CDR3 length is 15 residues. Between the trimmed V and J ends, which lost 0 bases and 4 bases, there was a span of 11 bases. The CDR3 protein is CASSLGRGPNQPQHF. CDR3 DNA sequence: TGTGCCAGCAGCTTGGGCAGGGGTCCGAATCAGCCCCAGCATTTT.

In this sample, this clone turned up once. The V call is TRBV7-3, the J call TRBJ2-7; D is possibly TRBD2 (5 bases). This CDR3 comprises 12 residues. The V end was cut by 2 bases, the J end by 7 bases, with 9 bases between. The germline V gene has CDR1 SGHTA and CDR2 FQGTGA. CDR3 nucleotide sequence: TGTGCCAGCAGCTTACCCGGGGAGGAGCAGTACGTC. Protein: CASSLPGEEQYV.

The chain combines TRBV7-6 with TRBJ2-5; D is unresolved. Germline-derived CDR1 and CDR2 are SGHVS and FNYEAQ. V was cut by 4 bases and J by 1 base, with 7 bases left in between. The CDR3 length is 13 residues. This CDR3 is CASSSGFQETQYF. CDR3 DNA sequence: TGTGCCAGCAGCTCCGGGTTCCAAGAGACCCAGTACTTC.

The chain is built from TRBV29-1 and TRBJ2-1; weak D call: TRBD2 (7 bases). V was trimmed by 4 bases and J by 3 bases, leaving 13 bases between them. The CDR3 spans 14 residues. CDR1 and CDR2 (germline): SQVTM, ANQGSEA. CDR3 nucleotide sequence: TGCAGCGTTGGGGGGCGGGAGCTCTACAATGAGCAGTTCTTC. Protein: CSVGGRELYNEQFF.

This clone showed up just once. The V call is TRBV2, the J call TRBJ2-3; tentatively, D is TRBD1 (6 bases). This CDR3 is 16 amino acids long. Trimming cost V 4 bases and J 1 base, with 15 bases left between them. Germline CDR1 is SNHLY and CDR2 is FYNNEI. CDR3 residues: CASSAGQGRGTDTQYF. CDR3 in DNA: TGTGCCAGCAGTGCCGGCCAGGGGCGCGGCACAGATACGCAGTATTTT. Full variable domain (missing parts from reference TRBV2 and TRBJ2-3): EPEVTQTPSHQVTQMGQEVILRCVPISNHLYFYWYRQILGQKVEFLVSFYNNEISEKSEIFDDQFSVERPDGSNFTLKIRSTKLEDSAMYFCASSAGQGRGTDTQYFGPGTRLTVL.

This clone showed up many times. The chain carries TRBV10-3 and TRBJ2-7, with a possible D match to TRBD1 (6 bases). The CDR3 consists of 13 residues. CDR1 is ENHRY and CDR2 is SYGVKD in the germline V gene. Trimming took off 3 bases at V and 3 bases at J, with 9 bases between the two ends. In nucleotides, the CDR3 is TGTGCCATCAGTGATAGACAGGACTACGAGCAGTACTTC. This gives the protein CAISDRQDYEQYF.

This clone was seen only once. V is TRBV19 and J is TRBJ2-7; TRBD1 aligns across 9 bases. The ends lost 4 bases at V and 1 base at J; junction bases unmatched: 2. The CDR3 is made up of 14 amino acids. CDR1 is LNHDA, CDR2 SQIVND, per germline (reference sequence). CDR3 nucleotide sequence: TGTGCCAGTAGTACGACAGGGGGGTCCTACGAGCAGTACGTC. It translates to CASSTTGGSYEQYV.

The CDR3 sequence is CASSPPTSSSTDTQYF. The CDR3 nucleotides are TGTGCCAGCTCACCACCGACTAGTAGTTCCACAGATACGCAGTATTTT. J is TRBJ2-3 and V is TRBV18; D may be TRBD2 (6 bases). Trimming stripped 0 bases from V and 2 bases from J, with 12 bases between. CDR1 and CDR2 from the germline V gene are KGHSH and LQKENI. This CDR3 region has 16 residues.

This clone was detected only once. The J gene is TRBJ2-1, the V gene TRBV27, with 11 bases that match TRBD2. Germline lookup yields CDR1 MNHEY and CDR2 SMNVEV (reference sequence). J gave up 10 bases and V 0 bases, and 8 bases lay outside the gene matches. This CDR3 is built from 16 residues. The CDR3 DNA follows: TGTGCCAGCAGTTTATCCACTAGCGGGAGATTTGACGAGCAGTTCTTC. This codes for CASSLSTSGRFDEQFF.

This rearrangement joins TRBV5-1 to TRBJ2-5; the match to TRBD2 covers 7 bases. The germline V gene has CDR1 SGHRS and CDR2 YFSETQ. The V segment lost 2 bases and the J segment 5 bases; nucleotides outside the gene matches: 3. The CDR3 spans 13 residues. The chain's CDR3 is CASSLAGWETQYF. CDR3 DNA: TGCGCCAGCAGCTTAGCGGGATGGGAGACCCAGTACTTC. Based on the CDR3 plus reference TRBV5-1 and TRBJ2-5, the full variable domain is KAGVTQTPRYLIKTRGQQVTLSCSPISGHRSVSWYQQTPGQGLQFLFEYFSETQRNKGNFPGRFSGRQFSNSRSEMNVSTLELGDSALYLCASSLAGWETQYFGPGTRLLVL.